The 17 T cell receptor beta chains below all came from one sample that was sequenced in a study of cytomegalovirus exposure and HLA in healthy donors. The PCR employed 60 Vbeta primers together with 13 Jbeta primers. Clones were sequenced by immunoSEQ multiplex PCR, and TCRdb holds only the in-frame ones, with some missing. Among about 110,000 clones listed, 70% were seen once. Sequencing was done on a sample of PBMCs. Receptors were obtained from a middle-aged man in good health and CMV-seropositive.

This chain joins TRBV28 and TRBJ2-1, with TRBD2 matching 7 bases. Germline CDR1 MDHEN, CDR2 SYDVKM. The J segment lost 5 bases and the V segment lost 5 bases, leaving 3 bases of the junction unmatched. The CDR3 has 13 amino acids. CDR3 in DNA: TGTGCCAGCAGTGGGGGGGTAAACAATGAGCAGTTCTTC. Its protein product is CASSGGVNNEQFF.

This rearrangement joins TRBV20-1 to TRBJ2-3; a possible D gene is TRBD1 (6 bases). Germline assignment: CDR1 DFQATT and CDR2 SNEGSKA (reference sequence). The CDR3 runs 11 residues. The V end lost 4 bases, the J end lost 4 bases, and 6 bases lay between the germline ends. The CDR3 nucleotides read TGCAGTGCTAACAGGGCAGATACGCAGTATTTT. Translating gives CSANRADTQYF.

This clone was observed a single time. This chain connects TRBV11-2 to TRBJ1-2; 12 bases line up with TRBD1. Germline loops: CDR1 SGHAT, CDR2 FQNNGV. Trimming at V came to 6 bases and at J to 7 bases, leaving 6 bases not matched to a gene. This CDR3 spans 14 amino acids. CDR3 protein: CASSSTGQGAGYTF. The DNA of the CDR3 is TGTGCCAGCAGTTCCACGGGACAGGGGGCTGGCTACACCTTC.

This CDR3 reads CASSEAGANEKLFF. For the CDR3, the DNA is TGTGCCAGCAGTGAGGCTGGAGCTAATGAAAAACTGTTTTTT. The chain recombines TRBV25-1 with TRBJ1-4; D remains unclear. Germline CDR1 reads MGHDK; CDR2 reads SYGVNS. Trimming removed 3 bases from V and 3 bases from J, with 8 bases in between. This CDR3 is built from 14 residues. The full variable domain, completed using reference TRBV25-1 and TRBJ1-4, is EADIYQTPRYLVIGTGKKITLECSQTMGHDKMYWYQQDPGMELHLIHYSYGVNSTEKGDLSSESTVSRIRTEHFPLTLESARPSHTSQYLCASSEAGANEKLFFGSGTQLSVL.

In its sample, this clone was seen a few times. The chain uses TRBV11-1 and TRBJ1-1; tentative D call: TRBD1 (6 bases). Germline-derived CDR1 and CDR2 are SGHAT and FQDESV (reference sequence). The CDR3 loop spans 14 amino acids. Trimming removed 4 bases at V and 1 base at J, with 10 bases between. The CDR3 here is CASSSQGTNTEAFF. CDR3 in DNA: TGTGCCAGCAGCTCACAGGGTACGAACACTGAAGCTTTCTTT.

This clone was recorded only once. Other DNA sequences in this sample translate to the same CDR3. The chain employs TRBV6-1 and TRBJ2-7; maybe TRBD2 (6 bases). Germline V gene lookup returns CDR1 MNHNS and CDR2 SASEGT. The CDR3 covers 12 residues. The CDR3 sequence is CASSEGSYEQYV. CDR3 nucleotides: TGTGCTAGCTCGGAGGGCTCCTACGAGCAGTACGTC.

This sequence joins TRBV12-5 and TRBJ2-5; possible D gene TRBD1, 5 bases. V was cut by 7 bases and J by 1 base, with 22 bases left in between. The CDR3 sequence is 17 residues long. Germline loops: CDR1 LGHNT, CDR2 FRNRAP. The CDR3 loop reads CASADLPGASFQETQYF. The CDR3 nucleotides read TGTGCTAGTGCGGACCTACCTGGGGCTTCCTTCCAAGAGACCCAGTACTTC. Based on the CDR3 plus reference TRBV12-5 and TRBJ2-5, the full variable domain is DARVTQTPRHKVTEMGQEVTMRCQPILGHNTVFWYRQTMMQGLELLAYFRNRAPLDDSGMPKDRFSAEMPDATLATLKIQPSEPRDSAVYFCASADLPGASFQETQYFGPGTRLLVL.

The chain combines TRBV7-2 with TRBJ2-7; 10 nucleotides match TRBD2. Germline trimming cut 4 bases from V and 2 bases from J; bases unmatched to any gene: 5. CDR1 SGHTA and CDR2 FQGNSA come from the germline V gene. The CDR3 length is 15 residues. The CDR3 DNA sequence: TGTGCCAGCAGCTCTGGACTAGCGGACACCTACGAGCAGTACTTC. Translation gives CASSSGLADTYEQYF.

The gene calls are TRBV5-1 and TRBJ1-2, with 12 positions matching TRBD1. CDR1 and CDR2 (germline): SGHRS, YFSETQ. The junction had 4 bases not matched to a gene; V was cut back by 2 bases and J by 8 bases. CDR3 length: 14 amino acids. CDR3 in amino acids: CASSFGTGGLGYTF. CDR3 bases: TGCGCCAGCAGCTTTGGGACAGGGGGCTTAGGCTACACCTTC. The entire variable domain, with the rest obtained from reference TRBV5-1 and TRBJ1-2, is as follows: KAGVTQTPRYLIKTRGQQVTLSCSPISGHRSVSWYQQTPGQGLQFLFEYFSETQRNKGNFPGRFSGRQFSNSRSEMNVSTLELGDSALYLCASSFGTGGLGYTFGSGTRLTVV.

The chain joins TRBV9 to TRBJ1-4, with 7 positions matching TRBD1. This CDR3 contains 15 residues. Germline-derived CDR1 and CDR2 are SGDLS and YYNGEE. With V trimmed by 3 bases and J by 7 bases, 9 bases remained unmatched. The CDR3 spells CASSGNRGAREKLFF. The CDR3 DNA follows: TGTGCCAGCAGCGGAAACAGGGGTGCGCGTGAAAAACTGTTTTTT.

This chain links TRBV30 with TRBJ2-5, with 9 bases matching TRBD2. Germline V gene data show CDR1 as GTSNPN and CDR2 as SVGIG (reference sequence). The CDR3 consists of 13 residues. V shed 0 bases, J shed 4 bases, and the junction held 0 bases outside the gene matches. The CDR3, as DNA: TGTGCCTGGAGTGTACTAGCGGGAGAGACCCAGTACTTC. Encoded protein: CAWSVLAGETQYF.

The chain links TRBV30 to TRBJ2-1; a possible D gene is TRBD2 (6 bases). V was pared by 5 bases and J by 8 bases, with 19 bases between. The V gene's germline CDR1 is GTSNPN and CDR2 SVGIG (reference sequence). The CDR3 covers 14 residues. CDR3 amino acids: CAWGTGVGLDEQFF. CDR3 coding DNA: TGTGCCTGGGGCACGGGAGTAGGGTTGGATGAGCAGTTCTTC.

The V gene is TRBV30, the J gene TRBJ2-7, with D perhaps matching TRBD1 (5 bases). Germline assignment: CDR1 GTSNPN and CDR2 SVGIG (reference sequence). The CDR3 runs 12 residues. The ends were cut back, 1 base at V and 6 bases at J, with 10 bases in the middle. CDR3 coding DNA: TGTGCCTGGAGTGCGTCAGGGCCCGAGCAGTACTTC. Translation gives CAWSASGPEQYF.

This clone was observed a few times. The chain recombines TRBV19 with TRBJ2-7, with D possibly being TRBD2 (6 bases). Germline lookup yields CDR1 LNHDA and CDR2 SQIVND (reference sequence). CDR3 length equals 16 residues. V lost 5 bases and J 0 bases, leaving 17 bases between the germline ends. CDR3 in DNA: TGTGCCAGTAGTCCAACCGGGACTCGGAGCTCCTACGAGCAGTACTTC. It translates to CASSPTGTRSSYEQYF.

The gene calls are TRBV5-1 and TRBJ1-1; a weak D match, TRBD1 (5 bases). CDR3 size: 13 residues. Deletions cut 4 bases from V and 6 bases from J, with 13 bases between. The germline V gene has CDR1 SGHRS and CDR2 YFSETQ. The CDR3 is CASSLSSTAEAFF. The CDR3 DNA reads as TGCGCCAGCAGCCTATCATCGACAGCTGAAGCTTTCTTT.

The chain combines TRBV5-6 with TRBJ2-7, with 7 bases fitting TRBD1. The CDR3 contains 14 residues. Germline CDR1 reads SGHDT; CDR2 reads YYEEEE. V was clipped by 2 bases and J by 5 bases; unmatched bases: 7. The CDR3 sequence is CASSLDRVDNEQYF. The CDR3 DNA sequence: TGTGCCAGCAGCTTAGACAGGGTGGACAACGAGCAGTACTTC.

The V gene is TRBV6-1, the J gene TRBJ1-1, with D hard to call. The V end lost 5 bases, the J end lost 5 bases, and 15 bases lay between the germline ends. The CDR3 consists of 14 residues. Germline values: CDR1 MNHNS, CDR2 SASEGT. The CDR3 sequence is CASSTPGKRTEAFF. The CDR3 nucleotides read TGTGCCAGCAGTACACCCGGGAAGCGAACTGAAGCTTTCTTT.